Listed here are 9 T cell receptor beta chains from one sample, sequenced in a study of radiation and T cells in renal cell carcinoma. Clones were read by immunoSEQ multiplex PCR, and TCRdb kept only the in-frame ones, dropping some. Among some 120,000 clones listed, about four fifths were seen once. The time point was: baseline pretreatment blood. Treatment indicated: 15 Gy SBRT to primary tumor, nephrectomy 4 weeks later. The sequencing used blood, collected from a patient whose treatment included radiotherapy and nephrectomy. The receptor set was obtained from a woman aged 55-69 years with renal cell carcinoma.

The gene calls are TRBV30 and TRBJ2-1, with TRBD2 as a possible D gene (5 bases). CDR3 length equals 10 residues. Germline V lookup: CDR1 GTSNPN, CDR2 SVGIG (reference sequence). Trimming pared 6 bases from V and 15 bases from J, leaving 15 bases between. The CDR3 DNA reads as TGTGCCTGTGACATCCGGAGGCCGTTCTTC. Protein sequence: CACDIRRPFF.

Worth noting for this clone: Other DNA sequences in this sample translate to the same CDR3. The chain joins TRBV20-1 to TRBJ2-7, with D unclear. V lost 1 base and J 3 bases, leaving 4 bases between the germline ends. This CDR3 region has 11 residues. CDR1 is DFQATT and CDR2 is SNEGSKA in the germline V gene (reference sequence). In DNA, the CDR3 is TGCAGTGCTAGAGGGGACTACGAGCAGTACTTC. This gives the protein CSARGDYEQYF.

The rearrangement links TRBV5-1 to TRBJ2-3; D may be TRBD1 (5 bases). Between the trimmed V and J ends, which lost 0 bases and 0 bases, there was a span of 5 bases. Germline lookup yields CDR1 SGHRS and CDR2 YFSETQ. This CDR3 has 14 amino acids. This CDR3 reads CASSLGTSTDTQYF. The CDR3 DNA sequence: TGCGCCAGCAGCTTGGGGACAAGCACAGATACGCAGTATTTT.

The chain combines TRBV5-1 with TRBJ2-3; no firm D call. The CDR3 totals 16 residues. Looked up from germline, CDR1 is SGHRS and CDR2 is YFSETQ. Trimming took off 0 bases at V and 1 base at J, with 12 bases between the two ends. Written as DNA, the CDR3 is TGCGCCAGCAGCTTGGCTTTCACCCAGGGCACAGATACGCAGTATTTT. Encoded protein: CASSLAFTQGTDTQYF. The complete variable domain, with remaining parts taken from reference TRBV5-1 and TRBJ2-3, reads KAGVTQTPRYLIKTRGQQVTLSCSPISGHRSVSWYQQTPGQGLQFLFEYFSETQRNKGNFPGRFSGRQFSNSRSEMNVSTLELGDSALYLCASSLAFTQGTDTQYFGPGTRLTVL.

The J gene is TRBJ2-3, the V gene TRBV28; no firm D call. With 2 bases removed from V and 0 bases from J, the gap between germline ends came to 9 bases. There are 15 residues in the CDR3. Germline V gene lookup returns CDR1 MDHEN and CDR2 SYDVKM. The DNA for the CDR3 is TGTGCCAGCAGTTTAGTAAAGGGAAGCACAGATACGCAGTATTTT. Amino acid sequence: CASSLVKGSTDTQYF.

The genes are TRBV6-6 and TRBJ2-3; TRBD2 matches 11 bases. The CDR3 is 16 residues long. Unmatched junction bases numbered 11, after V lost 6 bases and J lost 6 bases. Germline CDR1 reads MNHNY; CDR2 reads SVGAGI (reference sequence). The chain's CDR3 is CASRYRASGGPDTQYF. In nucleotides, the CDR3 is TGTGCCAGCAGGTACCGGGCTAGCGGGGGGCCGGATACGCAGTATTTT.

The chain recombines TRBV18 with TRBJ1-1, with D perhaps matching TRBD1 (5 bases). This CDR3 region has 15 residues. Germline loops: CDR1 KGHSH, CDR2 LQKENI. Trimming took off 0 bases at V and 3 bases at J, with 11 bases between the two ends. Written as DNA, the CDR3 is TGTGCCAGCTCACCACCCCAGGGCGCGTACACTGAAGCTTTCTTT. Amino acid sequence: CASSPPQGAYTEAFF.

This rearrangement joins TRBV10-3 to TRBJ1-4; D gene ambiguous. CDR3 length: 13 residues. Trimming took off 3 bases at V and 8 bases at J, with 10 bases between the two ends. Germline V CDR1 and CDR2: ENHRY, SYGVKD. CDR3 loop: CAISDRVGEKLFF. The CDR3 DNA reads TGTGCCATCAGTGACCGCGTGGGGGAAAAACTGTTTTTT.

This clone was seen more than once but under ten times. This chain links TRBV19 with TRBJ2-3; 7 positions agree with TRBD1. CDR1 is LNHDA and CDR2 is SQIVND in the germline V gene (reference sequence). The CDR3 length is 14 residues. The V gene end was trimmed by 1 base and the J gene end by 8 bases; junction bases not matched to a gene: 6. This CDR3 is CASSIGGGRATQYF. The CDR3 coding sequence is TGTGCCAGTAGTATAGGAGGGGGCCGGGCTACGCAGTATTTT.